This T cell receptor (beta chain) was captured in a study of blood T cell repertoires in COVID-19. In the original processing: Amplification with reference gene primers provided the estimates of nucleated cell counts. TCRdb's copy holds only in-frame clones and misses some; the assay was immunoSEQ multiplex PCR. That table is the source of V, J and clone size, and D and trimming were worked out from the DNA. This sample has around 60,000 clones, with about 91% found just once. The CDR3 contains 15 residues. Germline lookup yields CDR1 SGHRS and CDR2 YFSETQ. Trimming took 4 bases from V and 2 from J, leaving 15 bases between them.

What was sequenced was peripheral blood. The origin of this receptor is a man between 50 and 59 years old with active COVID-19. The chain has TRBV5-1 and TRBJ1-2; D not certain. In nucleotides, the CDR3 is TGCGCCAGCAGCGCGGGAGGGTCCGGCAACTATGGCTACACCTTC. Translating it yields CASSAGGSGNYGYTF.